This T cell receptor (beta chain) was documented in a study of blood T cell repertoires in COVID-19. In the study overall: Material from acute and convalescent COVID-19 was sourced from the United States, Italy and Spain.

Clones were sequenced by immunoSEQ multiplex PCR, and TCRdb holds only the in-frame ones, with some missing. The sample includes 350,000 or so clones, around 82% of them seen just once. Trimming took 2 bases from V and 5 from J; bases not matched to a gene: 4. This CDR3 spans 14 amino acids. CDR1 is LGHNA, CDR2 YNFKEQ, per germline. This chain links TRBV4-2 with TRBJ1-2; 8 nucleotides agree with TRBD1. The receptor's source is a man between 25 and 39 years old with active or convalescent COVID-19. Sequenced material: peripheral blood. DNA of the CDR3: TGTGCCAGCAGCCAAAGGGACAGGTCATATGGCTACACCTTC. Translation: CASSQRDRSYGYTF.